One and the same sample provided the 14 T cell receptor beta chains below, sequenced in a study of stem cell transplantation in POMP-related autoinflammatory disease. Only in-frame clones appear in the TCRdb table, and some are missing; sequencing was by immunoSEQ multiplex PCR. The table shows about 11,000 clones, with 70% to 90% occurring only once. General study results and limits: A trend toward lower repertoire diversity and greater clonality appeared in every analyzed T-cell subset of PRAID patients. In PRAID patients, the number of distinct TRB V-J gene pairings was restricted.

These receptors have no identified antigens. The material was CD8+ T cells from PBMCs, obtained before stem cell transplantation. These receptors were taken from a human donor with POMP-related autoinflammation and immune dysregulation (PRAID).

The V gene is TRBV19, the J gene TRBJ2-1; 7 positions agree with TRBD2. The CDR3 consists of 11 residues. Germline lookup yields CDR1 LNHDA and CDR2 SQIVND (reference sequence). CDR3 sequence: CATLADNEQFF. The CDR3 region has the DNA TGTGCTACTCTAGCGGACAATGAGCAGTTCTTC.

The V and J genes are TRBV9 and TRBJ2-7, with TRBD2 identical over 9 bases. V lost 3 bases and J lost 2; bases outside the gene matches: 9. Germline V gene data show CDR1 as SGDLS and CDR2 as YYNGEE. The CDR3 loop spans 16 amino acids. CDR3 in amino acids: CASSATAGGGAYEQYF. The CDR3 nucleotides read TGTGCCAGCAGCGCGACCGCGGGGGGGGGCGCCTACGAGCAGTACTTC.

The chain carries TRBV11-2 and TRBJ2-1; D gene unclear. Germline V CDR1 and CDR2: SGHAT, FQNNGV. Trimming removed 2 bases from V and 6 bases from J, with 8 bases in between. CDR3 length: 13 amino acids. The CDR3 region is CASSLSPPNEQFF. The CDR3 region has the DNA TGTGCCAGCAGCTTATCCCCCCCCAATGAGCAGTTCTTC.

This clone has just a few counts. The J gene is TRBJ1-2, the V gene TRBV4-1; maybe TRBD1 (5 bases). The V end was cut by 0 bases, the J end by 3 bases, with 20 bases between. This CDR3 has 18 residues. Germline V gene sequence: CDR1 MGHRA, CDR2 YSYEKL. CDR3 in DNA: TGCGCCAGCAGCCAAGATTCAACCCTGGCAGGGAAGTACTATGGCTACACCTTC. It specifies CASSQDSTLAGKYYGYTF.

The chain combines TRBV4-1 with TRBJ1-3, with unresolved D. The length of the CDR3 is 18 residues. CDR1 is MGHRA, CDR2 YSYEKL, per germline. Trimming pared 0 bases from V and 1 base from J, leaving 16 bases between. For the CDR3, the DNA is TGCGCCAGCAGCCAAGATCAGAGAGTGCGGGGTTCTGGAAACACCATATATTTT. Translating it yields CASSQDQRVRGSGNTIYF.

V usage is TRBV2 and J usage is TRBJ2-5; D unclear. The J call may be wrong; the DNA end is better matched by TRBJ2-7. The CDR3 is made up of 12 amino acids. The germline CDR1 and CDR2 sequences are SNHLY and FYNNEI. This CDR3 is CASSILNYEQYF. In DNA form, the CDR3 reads TGTGCCAGCAGTATCTTGAATTACGAGCAGTACTTC.

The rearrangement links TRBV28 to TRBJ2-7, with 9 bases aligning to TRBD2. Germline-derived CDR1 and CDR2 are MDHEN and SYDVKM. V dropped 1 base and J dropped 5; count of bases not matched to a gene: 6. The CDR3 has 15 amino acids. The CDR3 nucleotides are TGTGCCAGCAGTTTATCTCTAGCGGGATTCAACGAGCAGTACTTC. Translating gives CASSLSLAGFNEQYF.

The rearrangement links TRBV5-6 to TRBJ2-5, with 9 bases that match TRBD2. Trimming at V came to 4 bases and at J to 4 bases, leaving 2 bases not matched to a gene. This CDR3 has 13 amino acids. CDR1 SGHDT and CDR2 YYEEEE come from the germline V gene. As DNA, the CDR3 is TGTGCCAGCAGCCCGACTAGCGGAGAGACCCAGTACTTC. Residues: CASSPTSGETQYF.

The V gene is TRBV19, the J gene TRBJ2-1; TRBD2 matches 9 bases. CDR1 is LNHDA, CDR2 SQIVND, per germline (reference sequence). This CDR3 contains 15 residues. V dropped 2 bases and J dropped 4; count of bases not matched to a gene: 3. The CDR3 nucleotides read TGTGCCAGTAGTATATGGCTAGCGGGGTACAATGAGCAGTTCTTC. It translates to CASSIWLAGYNEQFF.

The chain's CDR3 is CASSGDLGDEQFF. DNA of the CDR3: TGCGCCAGCAGCGGGGACCTTGGGGATGAGCAGTTCTTC. The chain joins TRBV5-1 to TRBJ2-1; D may correspond to TRBD1 or TRBD2 (5 bases each). The CDR3 totals 13 residues. Per germline, CDR1 SGHRS and CDR2 YFSETQ. The V gene lost 4 bases and the J gene lost 8 bases, with 13 bases spanning the gap.

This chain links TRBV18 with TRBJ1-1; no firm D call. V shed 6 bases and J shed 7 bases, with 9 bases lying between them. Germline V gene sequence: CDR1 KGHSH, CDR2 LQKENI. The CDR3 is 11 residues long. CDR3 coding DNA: TGTGCCAGCTCGGCGGGGAGTGAAGCTTTCTTT. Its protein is CASSAGSEAFF.

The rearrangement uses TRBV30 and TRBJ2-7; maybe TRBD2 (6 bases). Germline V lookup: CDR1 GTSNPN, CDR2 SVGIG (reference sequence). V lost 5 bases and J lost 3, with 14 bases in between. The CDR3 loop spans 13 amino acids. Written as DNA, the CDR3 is TGTGCCTGGTCTGGGACTTTTTACTACGAGCAGTACTTC. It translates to CAWSGTFYYEQYF.

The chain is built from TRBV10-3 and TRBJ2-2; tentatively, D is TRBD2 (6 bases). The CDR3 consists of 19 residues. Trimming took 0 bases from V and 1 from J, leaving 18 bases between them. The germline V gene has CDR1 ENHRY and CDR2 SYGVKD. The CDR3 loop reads CAISESKEVVAENTGELFF. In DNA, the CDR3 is TGTGCCATCAGTGAGTCAAAGGAAGTGGTAGCGGAGAACACCGGGGAGCTGTTTTTT.

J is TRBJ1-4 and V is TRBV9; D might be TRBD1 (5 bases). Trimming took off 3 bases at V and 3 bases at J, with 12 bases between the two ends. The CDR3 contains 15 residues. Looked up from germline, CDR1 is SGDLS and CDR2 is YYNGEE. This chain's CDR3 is CASSEEGKSNEKLFF. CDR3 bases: TGTGCCAGCAGCGAGGAGGGGAAGTCTAATGAAAAACTGTTTTTT.